The present T cell receptor beta chain was sequenced within a study of PD-1 blockade in classical Hodgkin lymphoma. Study-wide results and limits: Whereas CD4+ TCR diversity had risen significantly by C4D1, CD8+ TCR diversity had not. Newly diagnosed patients were reported to start with lower TCR diversity than healthy donors.

This clone was counted ten times or more. Its antigen remains unidentified. Here immunoSEQ multiplex PCR was the method, and the copy in TCRdb shows in-frame clones only, minus some. Of roughly 100,000 clones listed, 80% to 90% are singletons. Trimming at V came to 5 bases and at J to 4 bases, leaving 4 bases not matched to a gene. This CDR3 is built from 13 residues. The germline V gene encodes CDR1 SGHDT and CDR2 YYEEEE. Every patient was affected by relapse after autologous stem cell transplantation, while exposure to brentuximab vedotin was not uniform. The sequence derives from a human donor with classical Hodgkin lymphoma. Sequencing used peripheral blood mononuclear cells (PBMCs), obtained before the second cycle of nivolumab. The rearrangement links TRBV5-6 to TRBJ1-2; TRBD1 agrees at 8 bases. CDR3 bases: TGTGCCAGCAGATTCACAGGGGGCTATGGCTACACCTTC. It encodes CASRFTGGYGYTF. Drawing the rest from reference TRBV5-6 and TRBJ1-2, the complete variable domain is DAGVTQSPTHLIKTRGQQVTLRCSPKSGHDTVSWYQQALGQGPQFIFQYYEEEERQRGNFPDRFSGHQFPNYSSELNVNALLLGDSALYLCASRFTGGYGYTFGSGTRLTVV.